This T cell receptor beta chain emerged from a study of PD-1 blockade in mismatch repair-deficient tumors. Concerning this clone itself: Its antigen is not known.

Profiled with immunoSEQ multiplex PCR; TCRdb holds only in-frame clones, not every one. The sample lists some 45,000 clones, more than 65% occurring once. Findings and caveats of the study: After pembrolizumab, tumor-resident clones rose rapidly, then generally contracted before radiologic responses.

CDR3 size: 16 residues. Germline V lookup: CDR1 PRHDT, CDR2 FYEKMQ (reference sequence). Trimming at V came to 4 bases and at J to 3 bases, leaving 7 bases not matched to a gene. A few pembrolizumab responders had their TCRs sequenced. The sequence derives from an adult with mismatch repair-deficient cancer. The V call is TRBV13, the J call TRBJ2-5, with 11 bases lining up with TRBD1. The sample was PBMCs, taken before pembrolizumab treatment. This chain's CDR3 is CASSSPWTGGEETQYF. Written as DNA, the CDR3 is TGTGCCAGCAGCTCCCCTTGGACAGGGGGCGAAGAGACCCAGTACTTC.